This entry features one TCR beta chain sequence. Germline V gives CDR1 DFQATT, CDR2 SNEGSKA (reference sequence). The CDR3 has 13 amino acids. The V end was cut by 0 bases, the J end by 10 bases, with 13 bases between. TCRdb re-called the PCR reads through MiXCR, storing one row per CDR3 protein. The data hold some 9,300 distinct CDR3 sequences, with under 30% observed a single time. These data belong to a study of immune characterization of retroperitoneal liposarcoma. Material: blood. The rearrangement joins TRBV20-1 to TRBJ2-1; D may be TRBD2 (6 bases). The TCR was taken from a male donor with retroperitoneal liposarcoma. The CDR3 region is CSARDQADYEQFF. CDR3 nucleotides: TGCAGTGCTAGAGATCAGGCGGACTACGAGCAGTTCTTC.